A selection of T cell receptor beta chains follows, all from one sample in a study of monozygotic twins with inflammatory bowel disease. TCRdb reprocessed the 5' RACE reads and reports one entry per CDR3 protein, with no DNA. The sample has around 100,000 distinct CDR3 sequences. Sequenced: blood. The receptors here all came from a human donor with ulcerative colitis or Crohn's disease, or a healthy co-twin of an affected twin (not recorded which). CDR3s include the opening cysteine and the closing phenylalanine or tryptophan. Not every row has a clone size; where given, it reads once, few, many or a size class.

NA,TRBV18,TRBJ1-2,CASSPRSDSYGYTF
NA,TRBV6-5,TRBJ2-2,CASSWGQGVYTGELFF
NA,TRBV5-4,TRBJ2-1,CASSLGGSGASYNEQFF
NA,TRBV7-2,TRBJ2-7,CASSLGALASHEQYF
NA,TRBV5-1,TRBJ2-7,CASSLERTYEQYF
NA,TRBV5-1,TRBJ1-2,CASSPPAGRSGYTF
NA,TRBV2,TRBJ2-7,CASSEIVGDSSYEQYF
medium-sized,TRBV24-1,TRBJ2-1,CATSDYGTGYNEQFF
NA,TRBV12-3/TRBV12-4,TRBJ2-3,CASSFLAERTDTQYF
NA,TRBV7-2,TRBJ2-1,CASSSDSPQQFF
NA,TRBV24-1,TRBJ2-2,CATSVDSSNTGELFF
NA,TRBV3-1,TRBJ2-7,CASSHRNSYEQYF
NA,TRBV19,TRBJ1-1,CASSIGTRNTEAFF
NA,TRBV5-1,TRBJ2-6,CASSLTVSGANVLTF
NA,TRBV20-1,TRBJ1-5,CSARRGTSNQPQHF
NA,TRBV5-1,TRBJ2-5,CASSFAAGQETQYF
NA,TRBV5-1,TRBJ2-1,CASSLVEGVAASSYNEQFF
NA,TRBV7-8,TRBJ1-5,CASSLTFQQPQHF
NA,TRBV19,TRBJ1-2,CATRRDAYGYTF
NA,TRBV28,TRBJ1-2,CASSLTGESSGYTF
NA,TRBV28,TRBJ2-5,CASSLTVPQLETQYF
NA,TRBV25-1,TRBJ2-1,CAIQEGRNEQFF
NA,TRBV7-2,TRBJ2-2,CASRERRDQGGELFF
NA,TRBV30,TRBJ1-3,CAWRQPGGNTIYF
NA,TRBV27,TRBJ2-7,CASGNRGRGEQYF
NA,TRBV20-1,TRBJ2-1,CSARELGRGLSNEQFF
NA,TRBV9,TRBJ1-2,CASSVSVDPTGYTF
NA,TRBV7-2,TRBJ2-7,CASSLAVPNEQYF
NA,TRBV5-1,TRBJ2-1,CASRAQADSYNEQFF
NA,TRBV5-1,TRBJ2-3,CASSIEQRQADTQYF
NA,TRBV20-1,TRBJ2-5,CSASRAGAETQYF
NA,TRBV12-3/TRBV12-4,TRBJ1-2,CASSLPTGPAGTF
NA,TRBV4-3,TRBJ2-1,CASSQPGRTVEQFF
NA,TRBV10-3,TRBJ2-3,CAITREITTDTQYF
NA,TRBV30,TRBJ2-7,CAWSGWLAGVAYEQYF
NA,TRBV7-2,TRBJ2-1,CASSPGLAGGGEQFF
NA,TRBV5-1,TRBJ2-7,CASSGGTVPYEQYF
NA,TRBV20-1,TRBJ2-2,CSAPDSTGELFF
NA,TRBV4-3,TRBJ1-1,CASSQVFLNTEAFF
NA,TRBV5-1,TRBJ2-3,CASSSGTGFRTDTQYF